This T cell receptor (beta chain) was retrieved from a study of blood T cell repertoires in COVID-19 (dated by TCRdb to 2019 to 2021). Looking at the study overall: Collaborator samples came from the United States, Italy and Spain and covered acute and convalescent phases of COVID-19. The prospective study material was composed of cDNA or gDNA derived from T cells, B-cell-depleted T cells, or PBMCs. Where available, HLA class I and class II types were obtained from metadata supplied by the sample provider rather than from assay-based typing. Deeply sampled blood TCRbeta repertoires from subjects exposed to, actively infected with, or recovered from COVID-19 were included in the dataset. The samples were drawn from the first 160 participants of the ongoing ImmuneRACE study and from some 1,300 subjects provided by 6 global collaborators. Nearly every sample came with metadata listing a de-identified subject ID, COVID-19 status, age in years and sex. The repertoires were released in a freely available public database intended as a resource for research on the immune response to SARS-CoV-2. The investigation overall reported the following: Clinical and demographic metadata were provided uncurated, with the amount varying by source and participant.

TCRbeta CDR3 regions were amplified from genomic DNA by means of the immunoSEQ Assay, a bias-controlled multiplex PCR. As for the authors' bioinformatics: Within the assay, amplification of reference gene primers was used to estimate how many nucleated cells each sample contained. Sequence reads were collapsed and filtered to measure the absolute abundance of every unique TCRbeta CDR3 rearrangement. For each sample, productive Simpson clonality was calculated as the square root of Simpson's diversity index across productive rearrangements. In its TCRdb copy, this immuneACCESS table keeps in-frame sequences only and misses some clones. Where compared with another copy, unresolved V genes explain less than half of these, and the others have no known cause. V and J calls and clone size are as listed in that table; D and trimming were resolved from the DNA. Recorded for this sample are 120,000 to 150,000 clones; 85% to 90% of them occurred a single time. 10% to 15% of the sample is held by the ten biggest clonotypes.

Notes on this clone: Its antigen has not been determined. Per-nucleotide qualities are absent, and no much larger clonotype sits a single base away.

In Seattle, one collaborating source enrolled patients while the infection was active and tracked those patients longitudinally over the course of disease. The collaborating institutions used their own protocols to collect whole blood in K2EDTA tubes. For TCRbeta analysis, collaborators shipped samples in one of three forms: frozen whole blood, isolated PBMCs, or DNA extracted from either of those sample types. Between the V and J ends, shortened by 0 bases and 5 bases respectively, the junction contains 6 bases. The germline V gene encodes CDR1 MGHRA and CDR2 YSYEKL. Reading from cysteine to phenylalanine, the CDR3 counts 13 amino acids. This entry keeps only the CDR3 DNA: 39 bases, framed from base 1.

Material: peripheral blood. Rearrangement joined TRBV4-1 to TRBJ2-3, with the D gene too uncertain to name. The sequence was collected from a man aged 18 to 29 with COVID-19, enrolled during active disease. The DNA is TGCGCCAGCAGCCAAGATTACGGAGATACGCAGTATTTT. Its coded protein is CASSQDYGDTQYF.